This paragraph covers one T cell receptor (beta chain) sequence. This record comes from a study of shared clonotypes between healthy human individuals. Every immunoSEQ plate was one replicate of a subset's evenly spread DNA. In the authors' workflow: Junction-only sequences without quality scores came from ImmunoSEQ, so filtering differed. The method was immunoSEQ multiplex PCR; TCRdb's version includes in-frame clones alone and lacks a portion of them. V, J and clone size are taken as reported in that table, and D and trimming were inferred from the DNA itself. The sample includes roughly 480,000 clones, approximately 79% seen only once; the top ten take about 12%. Sequencing was done on a sample of PBMCs. This TCR came from a woman aged 40 to 50 in good health. Some clones in this sample may be carry-over from other donors' samples.

The DNA for the CDR3 is TGTGCCAGCAGTCCGGGACTAGCGGAAACGGATACGCAGTATTTT. This encodes CASSPGLAETDTQYF. This chain joins TRBV28 and TRBJ2-3; 11 bases align to TRBD2. CDR1 MDHEN and CDR2 SYDVKM come from the germline V gene. This CDR3 spans 15 amino acids. The V segment lost 5 bases and the J segment 6 bases; nucleotides outside the gene matches: 7.